What follows is one TCR beta chain and its context. Its specificity is unknown. The entry originates in a study of T cell responses to AZD1222 COVID-19 vaccine. Findings and caveats of the study: Clonal diversity was possibly underestimated, and the donors were mostly white British, with more females.

Deletions cut 7 bases from V and 4 bases from J, with 10 bases between. Germline V gene sequence: CDR1 MDHEN, CDR2 SYDVKM. There are 12 residues in the CDR3. Clones were sequenced by immunoSEQ multiplex PCR, and TCRdb holds only the in-frame ones, with some missing. Among over 100,000 clones, around nine tenths were seen once, and the ten largest hold approximately 15%. This chain connects TRBV28 to TRBJ1-2; D is perhaps TRBD1 (5 bases). Sequenced here: peripheral blood, sampled on day 0 of AZD1222 vaccination. This TCR was recovered from an adult in good health. The CDR3 spells CASIQGSYGYTF. CDR3 DNA sequence: TGTGCCAGCATCCAGGGATCCTATGGCTACACCTTC.